A selection of T cell receptor beta chains follows, all from one sample in a study of blood T cell repertoires in COVID-19. Here immunoSEQ multiplex PCR was the method, and the copy in TCRdb shows in-frame clones only, minus some. The sample has about 29,000 clones; 80% to 90% are singletons. Sequenced sample: peripheral blood. These receptors all stem from a man older than 75 with acute or convalescent COVID-19. Both conserved end residues are part of each CDR3. A D gene is named only where the DNA matches it firmly. Only part of the rows carry a size: once, few, many, or a class if the clone is expanded.

>TRBJ2-1|NA|TRBD2|TRBV10-3
TGTGCCTCCGGGGACCCGCGGGGGTATGAGCAGTTCTTC
CASGDPRGYEQFF
>TRBJ2-3|NA|NA|TRBV18
TGTGCCAGCTCCCGGACACAACCGGGAGATACGCAGTATTTT
CASSRTQPGDTQYF
>TRBJ2-1|NA|TRBD1|TRBV19
TGTGCCAGTAGTATAGATATTTGGGACAGACTCCGGTTCTTC
CASSIDIWDRLRFF
>TRBJ1-6|NA|TRBD1|TRBV16
TGTGCCAGCAGCCAACTACAGGGGGCTGGTTCACCCCTCCACTTT
CASSQLQGAGSPLHF
>TRBJ2-3|NA|NA|TRBV3-1/TRBV3-2
TGTGCCAGCAGCGGACCTGGGGCGCAGACAGATACGCAGTATTTT
CASSGPGAQTDTQYF
>TRBJ2-7|once|TRBD1|TRBV3-1/TRBV3-2
TGTGCCAGCAGCCTCCGGGGACAGGGGGGTTCCAGCGAGCAGTACTTC
CASSLRGQGGSSEQYF
>TRBJ2-7|NA|TRBD1|TRBV7-7
TGTGCCAGCAGCGTGGACAGGTCTGGGGAGCAGTACTTC
CASSVDRSGEQYF
>TRBJ2-1|NA|NA|TRBV6-5
TGTGCCAGCAGCCAAACTAGGTACAATGAGCAGTTCTTC
CASSQTRYNEQFF
>TRBJ2-6|NA|NA|TRBV5-1
TGCGCCAGCGGGGGGATTTTCTCTGGGGCCAACGTCCTGACTTTC
CASGGIFSGANVLTF
>TRBJ1-5|NA|NA|TRBV19
TGTGCCAGTAGCCGTGGAGGGGACAATCAGCCCCAGCATTTT
CASSRGGDNQPQHF
>TRBJ2-2|once|NA|TRBV6-5
TGTGCCAGCAGTTATAAAAACACCGGGGAGCTGTTTTTT
CASSYKNTGELFF
>TRBJ2-5|NA|TRBD2|TRBV10-3
TGTGCCATCAGTGGGAGCGGGGGACAAGAGACCCAGTACTTC
CAISGSGGQETQYF
>TRBJ2-1|NA|NA|TRBV5-1
TGCGCCAGCAGCGGCGAGACAGGTACAACCTACAATGAGCAGTTCTTC
CASSGETGTTYNEQFF
>TRBJ2-6|NA|NA|TRBV7-9
TGTGCCAGCAGATTTTCCCAAGGAGGGCCAATCTCTGGGGCCAACGTCCTGACTTTC
CASRFSQGGPISGANVLTF
>TRBJ2-2|NA|TRBD2|TRBV30
TGTGCCTGGAGGAGGGTAGCGGGGAACACCGGGGAGCTGTTTTTT
CAWRRVAGNTGELFF
>TRBJ2-7|NA|NA|TRBV7-6
TGTGCCAGCAGCTTCGACAGAGGCTTCTTATACGAGCAGTACTTC
CASSFDRGFLYEQYF
>TRBJ1-2|NA|NA|TRBV5-1
TGCGCCAGCAGCTCCTCTGAGTCGGGGGGGATCTATGGCTACACCTTC
CASSSSESGGIYGYTF
>TRBJ1-1|NA|TRBD1|TRBV27
TGTGCCAGCAGTTTATCGGGCAGGGGGAGCACTGAAGCTTTCTTT
CASSLSGRGSTEAFF
>TRBJ1-4|NA|TRBD1|TRBV3-1/TRBV3-2
TGTGCCAGCAGCCAAAAAGGGGGCCGTGAAAAACTGTTTTTT
CASSQKGGREKLFF
>TRBJ1-1|NA|TRBD1|TRBV30
TGTGCCTGGACCTTGGACAGGGGGCACGCTGAAGCTTTCTTT
CAWTLDRGHAEAFF
>TRBJ2-5|NA|TRBD2|TRBV5-5
TGTGCCAGCAGCCCTCCGGGACTAGCGAAAGAGACCCAGTACTTC
CASSPPGLAKETQYF
>TRBJ2-3|NA|TRBD1|TRBV7-9
TGTGCCAGCAGCTTCCGGACAGGGGCCACAGATACGCAGTATTTT
CASSFRTGATDTQYF
>TRBJ2-3|NA|TRBD2|TRBV3-1/TRBV3-2
TGTGCCAGCAGCCAGGGACTAGCGGGGGGTACCACAGATACGCAGTATTTT
CASSQGLAGGTTDTQYF
>TRBJ1-2|NA|NA|TRBV19
TGTGCCAGTAGTGTACTGATTAACTATGGCTACACCTTC
CASSVLINYGYTF
>TRBJ1-5|once|TRBD1|TRBV19
TGTGCCAGTAGCCGAGGGACAGCCGGGAATAGCAATCAGCCCCAGCATTTT
CASSRGTAGNSNQPQHF
>TRBJ2-7|NA|NA|TRBV12-3/TRBV12-4
TGTGCCAGCAGTACAGGGAACGAGCAGTACTTC
CASSTGNEQYF
>TRBJ1-5|NA|NA|TRBV12-3/TRBV12-4
TGTGCCAGCAGTTTCTACCATCAGCCCCAGCATTTT
CASSFYHQPQHF